These 24 T cell receptor beta chains share one sample of origin, sequenced in a study of T cell clonality in common variable immunodeficiency. Sequencing was performed with immunoSEQ multiplex PCR; in TCRdb, only in-frame clones are kept and a portion is missing. Recorded here are about 26,000 clones, none singletons. Notes on the study in general: Fewer deletions and N-nucleotide insertions were reportedly seen in common variable immunodeficiency TCR beta sequences.

These TCRs' antigens remain unknown. Sequenced material: peripheral blood mononuclear cells. The receptors come from a human donor with common variable immunodeficiency.

This clone was seen only a few times. The sequenced fragment ends 3 residues before the CDR3 boundary, so the rest is inferred from the germline J gene. The rearrangement links TRBV2 to TRBJ1-5; possible D gene TRBD1, 5 bases. Deletions cut 7 bases from V and 7 bases from J, with 11 bases between. The CDR3 spans 12 residues. From germline, CDR1 is SNHLY and CDR2 FYNNEI. The DNA read from the CDR3 is TGTGCCAGCACTACAGGTAACCAGCCC. Translation gives CASTTGNQP. The CDR3 in full is CASTTGNQPQHF.

This clone came up a few times. The read ends 3 residues before the CDR3 terminus; that terminus is restored from the germline J gene. The V gene is TRBV18, the J gene TRBJ2-6; the D is unclear. Germline V CDR1 and CDR2: KGHSH, LQKENI. Trimming stripped 3 bases from V and 0 bases from J, with 6 bases between. The CDR3 is made up of 15 amino acids. Incomplete CDR3 DNA: TGTGCCAGCTCACCCACAAGCTCTGGGGCCAACGTC. It encodes CASSPTSSGANV. The full CDR3 protein is CASSPTSSGANVLTF. Full variable domain (missing parts from reference TRBV18 and TRBJ2-6): NAGVMQNPRHLVRRRGQEARLRCSPMKGHSHVYWYRQLPEEGLKFMVYLQKENIIDESGMPKERFSAEFPKEGPSILRIQQVVRGDSAAYFCASSPTSSGANVLTFGAGSRLTVL.

Comments on this clone: Sequencing ends 3 residues short of the CDR3 end; the germline J gene provides the rest. This chain uses TRBV6-2 or TRBV6-3 with TRBJ2-3; D remains ambiguous. Germline lookup yields CDR1 MNHEY and CDR2 SVGEGT. Trimming stripped 0 bases from V and 0 bases from J, with 4 bases between. The length of the CDR3 is 14 residues. Incomplete CDR3 DNA: TGTGCCAGCAGTTACTCGACTAGCACAGATACG. It encodes CASSYSTSTDT. The CDR3 reads in full as CASSYSTSTDTQYF.

This clone came up many times. The read terminates 3 residues before the CDR3 end, so the remaining end is supplied by the germline J gene. This chain uses TRBV7-6 with TRBJ2-2; 8 bases fit TRBD2. There are 18 residues in the CDR3. The V segment lost 1 base and the J segment 5 bases; nucleotides outside the gene matches: 12. Looked up from germline, CDR1 is SGHVS and CDR2 is FNYEAQ. CDR3 in amino acids: CASSLVPLAGAPTGELFF. CDR3 DNA (partial): TGTGCCAGCAGCTTAGTTCCCCTAGCGGGTGCCCCGACCGGGGAG.

With respect to this clone: The read halts 3 residues ahead of the CDR3 end, with the missing end drawn from the germline J gene. This chain links TRBV2 with TRBJ2-6; no definite D call. CDR3 length equals 14 residues. Per the germline V gene, CDR1 is SNHLY and CDR2 is FYNNEI. The V gene lost 11 bases and the J gene lost 0 bases, with 11 bases spanning the gap. CDR3: CAAKYNSGANVLTF. CDR3 bases read: TGTGCCGCAAAGTACAACTCTGGGGCCAACGTC.

The table lists this clone with a few counts. The read falls 3 residues short of the CDR3 end, and the missing part is taken from the germline J gene. The chain uses TRBV18 and TRBJ2-1; D is uncertain. The CDR3 loop spans 13 amino acids. The V end was cut by 2 bases, the J end by 6 bases, with 8 bases between. The germline CDR1 and CDR2 sequences are KGHSH and LQKENI. CDR3: CASSPNLFNEQFF. CDR3 bases read: TGTGCCAGCTCACCAAACTTATTCAATGAG.

This clone turned up a few times. The read terminates 3 residues ahead of where the CDR3 ends, so the germline J gene completes it. This chain joins TRBV2 and TRBJ2-3, with 14 bases identical to TRBD2. Germline lookup yields CDR1 SNHLY and CDR2 FYNNEI. The CDR3 spans 18 residues. V shed 3 bases, J shed 4 bases, and the junction held 9 bases outside the gene matches. The CDR3 sequence: CASSDRLAGGGQSDTQYF. The covered CDR3 bases are TGTGCCAGCAGTGATAGACTAGCGGGAGGGGGACAGTCAGATACG. Full variable domain (outside the CDR3, taken from reference TRBV2 and TRBJ2-3): EPEVTQTPSHQVTQMGQEVILRCVPISNHLYFYWYRQILGQKVEFLVSFYNNEISEKSEIFDDQFSVERPDGSNFTLKIRSTKLEDSAMYFCASSDRLAGGGQSDTQYFGPGTRLTVL.

With regard to this clone: The CDR3 end is not reached by the read, which stops 3 residues before it; the germline J gene fills it in. This chain joins TRBV4-2 and TRBJ2-7; 12 bases agree with TRBD2. CDR1 and CDR2 from the germline V gene are LGHNA and YNFKEQ. The trim removed 1 base at V and 2 bases at J, leaving 6 bases unmatched. The CDR3 is made up of 17 amino acids. The sequenced CDR3 bases are TGTGCCAGCAGCCAAGGACTAGCGGGAGTTTATGCCTACGAG. Translating gives CASSQGLAGVYAYE. The CDR3 as a whole reads CASSQGLAGVYAYEQYF.

The part of the CDR3 DNA that was read is TGTGCCAGCAGCCCAAAGGGACTAGCGGGAGACGAG. It codes for CASSPKGLAGDE. The complete CDR3 protein is CASSPKGLAGDEQYF. The chain uses TRBV14 and TRBJ2-7; TRBD2 aligns across 14 bases. The read gets to within 3 residues of the CDR3 end, and the germline J gene fills in the rest. The germline V gene has CDR1 SGHDN and CDR2 FVKESK. V shed 4 bases and J 5 bases; nucleotides not matched to a gene: 4. The CDR3 totals 15 residues.

This clone was seen only a few times. The read ends 3 residues early relative to the CDR3; the germline J gene fills the gap. This rearrangement joins TRBV7-6 to TRBJ2-3; D remains unclear. V lost 2 bases and J lost 4, with 4 bases in between. The CDR3 consists of 12 residues. Germline CDR1 is SGHVS and CDR2 is FNYEAQ. The CDR3: CASSLSADTQYF. CDR3 bases read: TGTGCCAGCAGCTTATCGGCAGATACG. The full variable domain, its missing parts supplied by reference TRBV7-6 and TRBJ2-3, is GAGVSQSPRYKVTKRGQDVALRCDPISGHVSLYWYRQALGQGPEFLTYFNYEAQQDKSGLPNDRFSAERPEGSISTLTIQRTEQRDSAMYRCASSLSADTQYFGPGTRLTVL.

Notes on this clone: The DNA ends 3 residues before the CDR3 does, and the rest of the CDR3 is filled in from the germline J gene. The chain couples TRBV20-1 to TRBJ2-5, with 8 bases that match TRBD2. The CDR3 is made up of 15 amino acids. Germline-derived CDR1 and CDR2 are DFQATT and SNEGSKA (reference sequence). V trimming: 3 bases; J trimming: 0 bases; junction bases outside the gene matches: 6. The CDR3: CSASDSGTHQETQYF. Partial CDR3 DNA: TGCAGTGCTAGTGATAGCGGGACGCACCAAGAGACC.

In its sample, this clone was seen a few times. The CDR3 end lies 3 residues beyond the end of the read and is filled in from the germline J gene. This chain uses TRBV2 with TRBJ2-7, with a weak D call TRBD2 (6 bases). From germline, CDR1 is SNHLY and CDR2 FYNNEI. V lost 7 bases to trimming and J lost 2 bases, with 15 bases between them. The CDR3 contains 14 residues. The part of the CDR3 DNA that was read is TGTGCCAGCATACCGGGGGACGGGACCTACGAG. Protein product: CASIPGDGTYE. The full CDR3 sequence reads CASIPGDGTYEQYF.

Remarks on this clone: The CDR3 end falls 3 residues outside the read, so it is completed with the germline J gene. The chain carries TRBV5-1 and TRBJ2-1; D could derive from TRBD1 or TRBD2 (7 bases each). Germline assignment: CDR1 SGHRS and CDR2 YFSETQ. Trimming left V 2 bases short and J 1 base short, with 19 bases between. The CDR3 spans 18 residues. CDR3: CASSFGGSRDSSYNEQFF. Partial CDR3 DNA: TGCGCCAGCAGCTTTGGCGGGAGCAGGGACAGTTCCTACAATGAG.

Points on this clone: The read is 3 residues too short to cover the CDR3 end, so that end is filled in from the germline J gene. The rearrangement links TRBV19 to TRBJ2-7; 7 nucleotides line up with TRBD1. The CDR3 is 16 amino acids. Germline loops: CDR1 LNHDA, CDR2 SQIVND (reference sequence). V dropped 7 bases and J dropped 0; count of bases not matched to a gene: 12. The part of the CDR3 DNA that was read is TGTGCCAGTACCCTAATGGGACAGTCGTGCTCCTACGAG. Protein sequence: CASTLMGQSCSYE. The whole CDR3 is CASTLMGQSCSYEQYF.

This clone is medium-sized by share. The CDR3 end falls 3 residues outside the read, so it is completed with the germline J gene. This chain links TRBV13 with TRBJ2-1; 8 bases map to TRBD2. Germline V CDR1 and CDR2: PRHDT, FYEKMQ (reference sequence). Unmatched junction bases numbered 6, after V lost 0 bases and J lost 5 bases. The CDR3 contains 16 residues. CDR3 DNA (partial): TGTGCCAGCAGCTTAGGGAGCGGGAGAGGGAACAATGAG. It specifies CASSLGSGRGNNE. The full-length CDR3 reads as CASSLGSGRGNNEQFF.

A few counts support this clone. The read falls 3 residues short of the CDR3 end, and the missing part is taken from the germline J gene. The chain carries TRBV20-1 and TRBJ2-7; no reliable D call. Germline CDR1 and CDR2: DFQATT and SNEGSKA (reference sequence). Between the trimmed V and J ends, which lost 3 bases and 2 bases, there was a span of 8 bases. The CDR3 extends over 12 amino acids. CDR3 loop: CSASQATYEQYF. The DNA read from the CDR3 is TGCAGTGCTAGTCAGGCAACCTACGAG.

Remarks on this clone: The sequence runs out 3 residues before the end of the CDR3; the remainder is reconstructed from the germline J gene. This chain uses TRBV5-1 with TRBJ2-7, with 8 nucleotides matching TRBD1. With 4 bases clipped from V and 0 bases from J, the junction kept 6 bases outside the gene matches. This CDR3 comprises 15 residues. Germline V gene sequence: CDR1 SGHRS, CDR2 YFSETQ. CDR3 amino acids: CASSPRQGSSYEQYF. CDR3 bases read: TGCGCCAGCAGCCCAAGACAGGGGAGCTCCTACGAG.

A word on this clone: The read finishes 3 residues shy of the CDR3 end, and the germline J gene is used to complete it. The chain recombines TRBV2 with TRBJ2-2; TRBD1 aligns across 8 bases. The CDR3 contains 13 residues. Germline V gene lookup returns CDR1 SNHLY and CDR2 FYNNEI. J gave up 5 bases and V 6 bases, and 2 bases lay outside the gene matches. CDR3 DNA, as far as it was read: TGTGCCAGCAGACAGGGGGTGACCGGGGAG. Amino acids: CASRQGVTGE. The CDR3, in full, reads CASRQGVTGELFF.

To note about this clone: The sequence runs out 3 residues before the end of the CDR3; the remainder is reconstructed from the germline J gene. V usage is TRBV7-9 and J usage is TRBJ2-7, with D perhaps matching TRBD1 (5 bases). V dropped 5 bases and J dropped 2 bases, with 16 bases sitting between them. Germline CDR1 and CDR2: SEHNR and FQNEAQ (reference sequence). CDR3 length: 15 amino acids. The CDR3 region is CASSPTLAGTYEQYF. The DNA read from the CDR3 is TGTGCCAGCAGCCCCACCCTGGCAGGGACCTACGAG. The full variable domain, its missing parts supplied by reference TRBV7-9 and TRBJ2-7, is DTGVSQNPRHKITKRGQNVTFRCDPISEHNRLYWYRQTLGQGPEFLTYFQNEAQLEKSRLLSDRFSAERPKGSFSTLEIQRTEQGDSAMYLCASSPTLAGTYEQYFGPGTRLTVT.

This clone was counted many times. The read terminates 3 residues before the CDR3 end, so the remaining end is supplied by the germline J gene. The rearrangement links TRBV7-3 to TRBJ2-2; D is uncertain. The CDR3 runs to 13 residues. V was trimmed by 6 bases and J by 4 bases, leaving 9 bases between them. Per the germline V gene, CDR1 is SGHTA and CDR2 is FQGTGA. The CDR3 loop is CASRTQATGELFF. The CDR3 DNA, read in part, is TGTGCCAGCAGAACCCAAGCCACCGGGGAG. Full variable domain (missing parts from reference TRBV7-3 and TRBJ2-2): GAGVSQTPSNKVTEKGKYVELRCDPISGHTALYWYRQSLGQGPEFLIYFQGTGAADDSGLPNDRFFAVRPEGSVSTLKIQRTERGDSAVYLCASRTQATGELFFGEGSRLTVL.

This clone was seen ten or more times. With the read ending 3 residues before the CDR3 end, the germline J gene is used to fill in that end. The V and J genes are TRBV7-8 and TRBJ2-1; D possibly uses TRBD1 or TRBD2 (6 bases each). The CDR3 consists of 14 residues. Germline V gene sequence: CDR1 SGHVS, CDR2 FQNEAQ. Trimming pared 5 bases from V and 9 bases from J, leaving 17 bases between. The CDR3 DNA, read in part, is TGTGCCAGCAGCCGTATGGAGGGGGTCGTTGAG. Protein sequence: CASSRMEGVVE. The whole CDR3 reads CASSRMEGVVEQFF. Together with reference TRBV7-8 and TRBJ2-1, the CDR3 gives the full variable domain: GAGVSQSPRYKVAKRGQDVALRCDPISGHVSLFWYQQALGQGPEFLTYFQNEAQLDKSGLPSDRFFAERPEGSVSTLKIQRTQQEDSAVYLCASSRMEGVVEQFFGPGTRLTVL.

CDR3 DNA (partial): TGTGCCAGCAGCTTCGGAGACAGGGGTAATGAAAAA. This translates into CASSFGDRGNEK. The whole CDR3 sequence is CASSFGDRGNEKLFF. The chain combines TRBV7-9 with TRBJ1-4; 8 bases map to TRBD1. Coverage ceases 3 residues before the CDR3 finishes, and the germline J gene fills in the end. V lost 3 bases and J lost 4; bases outside the gene matches: 4. This CDR3 comprises 15 residues. Germline V lookup: CDR1 SEHNR, CDR2 FQNEAQ (reference sequence).

Concerning this clone itself: The read terminates 3 residues ahead of where the CDR3 ends, so the germline J gene completes it. The gene calls are TRBV18 and TRBJ2-7; D perhaps matches TRBD2 (6 bases). The CDR3 covers 14 residues. Germline V gives CDR1 KGHSH, CDR2 LQKENI. V gave up 6 bases and J gave up 1 base, with 13 bases separating them. This CDR3 reads CASSPGTQSYEQYF. Partial CDR3 DNA: TGTGCCAGCTCCCCCGGGACTCAGTCCTACGAG.

The sample holds a few counts of this clone. Read coverage stops 3 residues before the CDR3 terminus; the germline J gene supplies the remainder. This sequence joins TRBV2 and TRBJ2-1; either TRBD1 or TRBD2 may fit D (5 bases each). Germline loops: CDR1 SNHLY, CDR2 FYNNEI. The CDR3 covers 14 residues. V was pared by 7 bases and J by 7 bases, with 17 bases between. The CDR3 reads CASTRGERDNEQFF. The covered CDR3 bases are TGTGCCAGCACCCGAGGGGAACGGGATAATGAG.